Listed below are T cell receptor beta chains from one sample, sequenced in a study of cytomegalovirus exposure and HLA in healthy donors. TCRdb's table, derived via immunoSEQ multiplex PCR, lists solely in-frame clones and lacks some. The data show over 70,000 clones, around 81% seen once. Sequenced sample: PBMCs. Receptors were obtained from a young man in good health and CMV-seronegative. The CDR3 runs from the conserved cysteine through the conserved F or W. Fields, in order: V gene, D gene, clone size, J gene, CDR3 protein, CDR3 DNA. A D gene is named only where the DNA matches it firmly. A row's size may be missing; if present it is once, few, many or a size class.

v_call: TRBV29-1; d_call: TRBD1; clone_size: NA; j_call: TRBJ1-5; cdr3_aa: CSVAETGADQPQHF; cdr3_nt: TGCAGCGTGGCTGAGACAGGGGCGGATCAGCCCCAGCATTTT
v_call: TRBV7-7; d_call: NA; clone_size: NA; j_call: TRBJ2-2; cdr3_aa: CASSLGGLAAGELFF; cdr3_nt: TGTGCCAGCAGCCTAGGGGGGCTAGCCGCCGGGGAGCTGTTTTTT
v_call: TRBV7-8; d_call: NA; clone_size: NA; j_call: TRBJ1-2; cdr3_aa: CASSPQDRYYGYTF; cdr3_nt: TGTGCCAGCAGCCCGCAGGACAGATACTATGGCTACACCTTC
v_call: TRBV30; d_call: NA; clone_size: NA; j_call: TRBJ1-6; cdr3_aa: CAWSIDSSYNSPLHF; cdr3_nt: TGTGCCTGGAGTATAGACAGCTCCTATAATTCACCCCTCCACTTT
v_call: TRBV28; d_call: NA; clone_size: NA; j_call: TRBJ2-6; cdr3_aa: CASSAFSGANVLTF; cdr3_nt: TGTGCCAGCAGTGCGTTCTCTGGGGCCAACGTCCTGACTTTC
v_call: TRBV7-9; d_call: TRBD1; clone_size: NA; j_call: TRBJ1-2; cdr3_aa: CASSAGTGYDHYGYTF; cdr3_nt: TGTGCCAGCAGCGCCGGGACAGGCTACGACCATTATGGCTACACCTTC
v_call: TRBV7-6; d_call: NA; clone_size: NA; j_call: TRBJ1-1; cdr3_aa: CASSPGESEAFF; cdr3_nt: TGTGCCAGCAGCCCAGGGGAGTCTGAAGCTTTCTTT
v_call: TRBV7-6; d_call: TRBD2; clone_size: NA; j_call: TRBJ2-4; cdr3_aa: CASSEISGGSQNIQYF; cdr3_nt: TGTGCCAGCAGCGAGATTAGCGGGGGCTCTCAAAACATTCAGTACTTC
v_call: TRBV11-2; d_call: TRBD1; clone_size: NA; j_call: TRBJ1-4; cdr3_aa: CASSSQGAVEKLFF; cdr3_nt: TGTGCCAGCAGTAGCCAGGGGGCCGTTGAAAAACTGTTTTTT
v_call: TRBV6-5; d_call: TRBD1; clone_size: NA; j_call: TRBJ1-2; cdr3_aa: CASNPGQDWWGYTF; cdr3_nt: TGTGCCAGCAACCCAGGACAGGACTGGTGGGGCTACACCTTC
v_call: TRBV7-8; d_call: NA; clone_size: few; j_call: TRBJ2-3; cdr3_aa: CASSLTGSTDTQYF; cdr3_nt: TGTGCCAGCAGCTTAACGGGGAGCACAGATACGCAGTATTTT
v_call: TRBV2; d_call: NA; clone_size: NA; j_call: TRBJ2-3; cdr3_aa: CASSGGFSTDTQYF; cdr3_nt: TGTGCCAGCAGTGGCGGCTTTAGCACAGATACGCAGTATTTT
v_call: TRBV5-6; d_call: NA; clone_size: medium-sized; j_call: TRBJ2-1; cdr3_aa: CASSFFSGSYNEQFF; cdr3_nt: TGTGCCAGCAGCTTCTTCTCAGGGTCCTACAATGAGCAGTTCTTC
v_call: TRBV4-1; d_call: NA; clone_size: few; j_call: TRBJ2-7; cdr3_aa: CASSLPHRDFPYEQYF; cdr3_nt: TGCGCCAGCAGCCTACCCCACCGGGACTTCCCTTACGAGCAGTACTTC
v_call: TRBV6-5; d_call: NA; clone_size: NA; j_call: TRBJ1-1; cdr3_aa: CASSYSEEDEAFF; cdr3_nt: TGTGCCAGCAGTTACTCAGAGGAAGATGAAGCTTTCTTT
v_call: TRBV27; d_call: TRBD1; clone_size: NA; j_call: TRBJ2-5; cdr3_aa: CASSPDRVVETQYF; cdr3_nt: TGTGCCAGCAGTCCAGACAGGGTGGTAGAGACCCAGTACTTC
v_call: TRBV18; d_call: TRBD1; clone_size: NA; j_call: TRBJ1-1; cdr3_aa: CASSPQQGTENTEAFF; cdr3_nt: TGTGCCAGCTCACCACAGCAAGGGACAGAGAACACTGAAGCTTTCTTT
v_call: TRBV5-1; d_call: TRBD1; clone_size: NA; j_call: TRBJ2-7; cdr3_aa: CASSLGTGRYEQYF; cdr3_nt: TGCGCCAGCAGCTTGGGGACAGGGAGGTACGAGCAGTACTTC
v_call: TRBV29-1; d_call: TRBD2; clone_size: NA; j_call: TRBJ2-5; cdr3_aa: CSVRSGGQETQYF; cdr3_nt: TGCAGCGTTCGGTCGGGGGGGCAAGAGACCCAGTACTTC
v_call: TRBV27; d_call: NA; clone_size: few; j_call: TRBJ1-4; cdr3_aa: CASNFTGREKLFF; cdr3_nt: TGTGCCAGCAACTTCACAGGGCGGGAAAAACTGTTTTTT
v_call: TRBV15; d_call: TRBD2; clone_size: NA; j_call: TRBJ2-5; cdr3_aa: CATSPGGARETQYF; cdr3_nt: TGTGCCACCAGCCCCGGGGGGGCCCGGGAGACCCAGTACTTC
v_call: TRBV4-1; d_call: NA; clone_size: NA; j_call: TRBJ1-5; cdr3_aa: CASSQELGVFRKNQPQHF; cdr3_nt: TGCGCCAGCAGCCAAGAGCTAGGGGTATTCCGCAAAAATCAGCCCCAGCATTTT
v_call: TRBV27; d_call: NA; clone_size: NA; j_call: TRBJ2-6; cdr3_aa: CASSGPGRGAVGANVLTF; cdr3_nt: TGTGCCAGCAGTGGCCCGGGCAGGGGGGCGGTTGGGGCCAACGTCCTGACTTTC
v_call: TRBV10-2; d_call: NA; clone_size: NA; j_call: TRBJ2-7; cdr3_aa: CAGGLSISEQYF; cdr3_nt: TGCGCCGGTGGACTATCCATCAGCGAGCAGTACTTC
v_call: TRBV19; d_call: TRBD1; clone_size: NA; j_call: TRBJ1-5; cdr3_aa: CASSPRDSEPQHF; cdr3_nt: TGTGCCAGTAGTCCACGGGACAGTGAGCCCCAGCATTTT
v_call: TRBV5-4; d_call: TRBD2; clone_size: NA; j_call: TRBJ2-1; cdr3_aa: CAWEWFWTSGGAQDNEQFF; cdr3_nt: TGTGCCTGGGAGTGGTTTTGGACTAGCGGGGGGGCCCAGGACAATGAGCAGTTCTTC
v_call: TRBV27; d_call: TRBD1; clone_size: NA; j_call: TRBJ1-2; cdr3_aa: CASRLGQGYGYTF; cdr3_nt: TGTGCCAGCCGACTCGGACAGGGGTATGGCTACACCTTC
v_call: TRBV5-1; d_call: TRBD1; clone_size: NA; j_call: TRBJ2-7; cdr3_aa: CASSIGTGLYEQYF; cdr3_nt: TGCGCCAGCAGCATTGGGACAGGGCTCTACGAGCAGTACTTC
v_call: TRBV19; d_call: TRBD1; clone_size: NA; j_call: TRBJ1-4; cdr3_aa: CASSIQGADEKLFF; cdr3_nt: TGTGCCAGTAGTATTCAGGGGGCGGATGAAAAACTGTTTTTT
v_call: TRBV2; d_call: TRBD2; clone_size: NA; j_call: TRBJ2-1; cdr3_aa: CASSGRGGSYNEQFF; cdr3_nt: TGTGCCAGCAGTGGACGGGGGGGCTCCTACAATGAGCAGTTCTTC
v_call: TRBV30; d_call: NA; clone_size: NA; j_call: TRBJ2-1; cdr3_aa: CAWRIQGFGNEQFF; cdr3_nt: TGTGCCTGGAGAATCCAGGGTTTCGGCAATGAGCAGTTCTTC
v_call: TRBV11-3; d_call: NA; clone_size: NA; j_call: TRBJ1-1; cdr3_aa: CASSFASNTEAFF; cdr3_nt: TGTGCCAGCAGCTTCGCCAGTAACACTGAAGCTTTCTTT
v_call: TRBV2; d_call: NA; clone_size: few; j_call: TRBJ2-7; cdr3_aa: CASSGSAAEQYF; cdr3_nt: TGTGCCAGCTCCGGGTCAGCCGCCGAGCAGTACTTC
v_call: TRBV7-9; d_call: NA; clone_size: NA; j_call: TRBJ2-3; cdr3_aa: CASSAGGPGNTQYF; cdr3_nt: TGTGCCAGCAGCGCCGGGGGGCCGGGGAATACGCAGTATTTT
v_call: TRBV6-1; d_call: NA; clone_size: NA; j_call: TRBJ1-1; cdr3_aa: CASSRHQVDTEAFF; cdr3_nt: TGTGCCAGCAGTCGACACCAGGTAGACACTGAAGCTTTCTTT
v_call: TRBV9; d_call: NA; clone_size: once; j_call: TRBJ2-2; cdr3_aa: CASSVGVRTYTGELFF; cdr3_nt: TGTGCCAGCAGCGTAGGAGTGAGAACGTACACCGGGGAGCTGTTTTTT
v_call: TRBV11-2; d_call: NA; clone_size: once; j_call: TRBJ2-7; cdr3_aa: CASSFNIRQSPTSYEQYF; cdr3_nt: TGTGCCAGCAGCTTCAACATAAGACAGTCTCCCACTTCCTACGAGCAGTACTTC
v_call: TRBV19; d_call: NA; clone_size: NA; j_call: TRBJ1-5; cdr3_aa: CASSIQGLGNQPQHF; cdr3_nt: TGTGCCAGTAGTATTCAGGGGCTTGGCAATCAGCCCCAGCATTTT
v_call: TRBV7-2; d_call: TRBD1; clone_size: NA; j_call: TRBJ1-2; cdr3_aa: CASSSGTGGVFYGYTF; cdr3_nt: TGTGCCAGCAGCTCCGGGACAGGGGGCGTTTTCTATGGCTACACCTTC
v_call: TRBV6-1; d_call: NA; clone_size: NA; j_call: TRBJ1-6; cdr3_aa: CASSEEAGSNSPLHF; cdr3_nt: TGTGCCAGCAGTGAAGAAGCTGGGAGTAATTCACCCCTCCACTTT
v_call: TRBV11-2; d_call: NA; clone_size: NA; j_call: TRBJ1-6; cdr3_aa: CASSSLKRDSPLHF; cdr3_nt: TGTGCCAGCAGCTCCCTAAAGAGGGATTCACCCCTCCACTTT
v_call: TRBV5-1; d_call: NA; clone_size: few; j_call: TRBJ1-1; cdr3_aa: CASSPTTTGNTEAFF; cdr3_nt: TGCGCCAGCAGCCCAACCACTACAGGGAACACTGAAGCTTTCTTT
v_call: TRBV27; d_call: NA; clone_size: few; j_call: TRBJ2-6; cdr3_aa: CASSRGFGGANVLTF; cdr3_nt: TGTGCCAGCAGCCGGGGTTTTGGGGGGGCCAACGTCCTGACTTTC
v_call: TRBV5-5; d_call: NA; clone_size: once; j_call: TRBJ1-1; cdr3_aa: CASSLMEDTEAFF; cdr3_nt: TGTGCCAGCAGCTTGATGGAGGACACTGAAGCTTTCTTT
v_call: TRBV2; d_call: NA; clone_size: NA; j_call: TRBJ1-3; cdr3_aa: CASSGLTSGNTIYF; cdr3_nt: TGTGCCAGCTCGGGACTGACCTCTGGAAACACCATATATTTT
v_call: TRBV7-9; d_call: NA; clone_size: once; j_call: TRBJ1-1; cdr3_aa: CASSYPGLSNWNTEAFF; cdr3_nt: TGTGCCAGCAGCTACCCAGGGCTTTCAAATTGGAACACTGAAGCTTTCTTT
v_call: TRBV30; d_call: NA; clone_size: NA; j_call: TRBJ2-3; cdr3_aa: CAWAPGLAATDTQYF; cdr3_nt: TGTGCCTGGGCCCCGGGACTGGCGGCCACAGATACGCAGTATTTT
v_call: TRBV27; d_call: TRBD2; clone_size: NA; j_call: TRBJ2-3; cdr3_aa: CASSLYPLRLAGDTDTQYF; cdr3_nt: TGTGCCAGCAGTTTATACCCCCTTAGACTAGCGGGGGACACAGATACGCAGTATTTT
v_call: TRBV2; d_call: NA; clone_size: NA; j_call: TRBJ1-5; cdr3_aa: CASREGQPQHF; cdr3_nt: TGTGCCAGCAGGGAGGGTCAGCCCCAGCATTTT
v_call: TRBV6-5; d_call: NA; clone_size: NA; j_call: TRBJ1-4; cdr3_aa: CASSYSAGIDEKLFF; cdr3_nt: TGTGCCAGCAGTTACTCGGCAGGGATAGATGAAAAACTGTTTTTT
v_call: TRBV6-1; d_call: NA; clone_size: NA; j_call: TRBJ2-1; cdr3_aa: CASSPEELQREQFF; cdr3_nt: TGTGCCAGCAGTCCCGAGGAGCTACAACGTGAGCAGTTCTTC
v_call: TRBV7-9; d_call: TRBD2; clone_size: NA; j_call: TRBJ2-3; cdr3_aa: CASLRDLAGGRTDTQYF; cdr3_nt: TGTGCCAGCCTCAGGGATCTAGCGGGGGGCCGCACAGATACGCAGTATTTT
v_call: TRBV10-3; d_call: NA; clone_size: once; j_call: TRBJ2-3; cdr3_aa: CAISESTGVYTQYF; cdr3_nt: TGTGCCATCAGTGAGTCCACCGGGGTGTATACGCAGTATTTT
v_call: TRBV5-1; d_call: NA; clone_size: NA; j_call: TRBJ2-5; cdr3_aa: CASSLSGEETQYF; cdr3_nt: TGCGCCAGCAGCTTGAGCGGCGAAGAGACCCAGTACTTC